These 6 T cell receptor beta chains originate from one sample sequenced in a study of T-cell memory formation after mild COVID-19. TCRdb re-called the 5' RACE reads through MiXCR, storing one row per CDR3 protein. The sample holds approximately 88,000 distinct CDR3 sequences; around 27% are singletons and the top ten take approximately 45%. The sample consisted of PBMCs or a T cell subset sorted from them (not recorded which). The receptors were gathered from a man aged 18 to 29 who had mild COVID-19 (a few samples of this study predate the infection). Cell type and time point are not known.

In this sample, this clonotype turned up once. This chain uses TRBV7-3 with TRBJ2-3; 9 nucleotides agree with TRBD1. V was clipped by 1 base and J by 4 bases; unmatched bases: 3. CDR3 size: 15 residues. Looked up from germline, CDR1 is SGHTA and CDR2 is FQGTGA. This CDR3 is CASSLMTGGSDTQYF. CDR3 coding DNA: TGTGCCAGCAGCTTAATGACAGGGGGATCAGATACGCAGTATTTT.

The genes are TRBV27 and TRBJ1-2, with D possibly matching TRBD1 (6 bases). From germline, CDR1 is MNHEY and CDR2 SMNVEV (reference sequence). The CDR3 runs to 13 residues. Trimming removed 5 bases from V and 4 bases from J, with 11 bases in between. The CDR3 nucleotides read TGTGCCAGCAGTCATCCGACAGGCTATGGCTACACCTTC. The encoded protein is CASSHPTGYGYTF.

This clonotype turned up a few times. The rearrangement joins TRBV27 to TRBJ2-3; unclear D gene. The CDR3 is 13 amino acids. V was trimmed by 1 base and J by 5 bases, leaving 7 bases between them. CDR1 MNHEY and CDR2 SMNVEV come from the germline V gene (reference sequence). CDR3 amino acids: CASSLWRGDTQYF. In nucleotides, the CDR3 is TGTGCCAGCAGTTTATGGCGCGGAGATACGCAGTATTTT.

The rearrangement uses TRBV4-1 and TRBJ2-2, with D perhaps matching TRBD2 (5 bases). Germline V CDR1 and CDR2: MGHRA, YSYEKL. V dropped 4 bases and J dropped 7 bases, with 16 bases sitting between them. The length of the CDR3 is 15 residues. For the CDR3, the DNA is TGCGCCAGCAGCCGCGGAGTCGTCGGGGACGGGGAGCTGTTTTTT. This translates into CASSRGVVGDGELFF.

This clonotype was seen only a few times. This chain uses TRBV12-3 or TRBV12-4 with TRBJ2-3; maybe TRBD2 (6 bases). Trimming left V 6 bases short and J 4 bases short, with 8 bases between. This CDR3 has 12 residues. This CDR3 reads CASRRGPDTQYF. The CDR3 bases are TGTGCCAGCAGGCGGGGACCAGATACGCAGTATTTT.

This clonotype has more than one count but fewer than ten. The J gene is TRBJ2-1, the V gene TRBV6-2 or TRBV6-3; D is perhaps TRBD1 (6 bases). This CDR3 region has 15 residues. V gave up 10 bases and J gave up 2 bases, with 18 bases separating them. Germline V gene lookup returns CDR1 MNHEY and CDR2 SVGEGT. The chain's CDR3 is CATNTGTNTYNEQFF. The CDR3 nucleotides are TGTGCCACCAATACCGGGACAAATACCTACAATGAGCAGTTCTTC.